Below are 5 T cell receptor beta chains sequenced from a single sample in a study of T-cell memory formation after mild COVID-19. A single record per CDR3 protein comes from TCRdb applying MiXCR to the 5' RACE reads. The sample holds approximately 240,000 distinct CDR3 sequences, 16% seen once. The sequenced material came from PBMCs or a T cell subset sorted from them (not recorded which). The receptors originated from a man younger than 30 who had mild COVID-19 (a few samples of this study predate the infection). Cell type and time point are not known.

The chain employs TRBV10-3 and TRBJ2-7, with a possible D match to TRBD1 (5 bases). CDR1 is ENHRY, CDR2 SYGVKD, per germline. Trimming took 10 bases from V and 4 from J, leaving 20 bases between them. The CDR3 consists of 14 residues. The CDR3 DNA reads TGTGCCACCACAGGTCCCCTCGGTAATTACGAGCAGTACTTC. Its translation is CATTGPLGNYEQYF.

The chain links TRBV5-1 to TRBJ2-7; 9 nucleotides align to TRBD2. The ends lost 0 bases at V and 5 bases at J; junction bases unmatched: 9. The CDR3 has 16 amino acids. Germline CDR1 reads SGHRS; CDR2 reads YFSETQ. CDR3 nucleotide sequence: TGCGCCAGCAGCTTGGGAGATAGCGGGGGTCCGGACGAGCAGTACTTC. Protein product: CASSLGDSGGPDEQYF.

V and J are TRBV5-1 and TRBJ1-1; possible D gene TRBD1, 6 bases. The ends were cut back, 3 bases at V and 5 bases at J, with 14 bases in the middle. This CDR3 is built from 14 residues. CDR1 and CDR2 from the germline V gene are SGHRS and YFSETQ. CDR3 region: CASSSIQGETEAFF. CDR3 nucleotide sequence: TGCGCCAGCAGCTCTATACAGGGAGAGACTGAAGCTTTCTTT.

J is TRBJ1-3 and V is TRBV7-8; the D is unclear. CDR1 is SGHVS and CDR2 is FQNEAQ in the germline V gene. Trimming shortened V by 1 base and J by 7 bases, and 8 bases separated the two germline ends. This CDR3 comprises 13 residues. The CDR3 reads CASSLGIWNTIYF. CDR3 DNA sequence: TGTGCCAGCAGCTTAGGGATCTGGAACACCATATATTTT.

This clonotype was seen more than once but under ten times. One end of the junction fails to match germline, which may point to a read error. The chain uses TRBV7-7 and TRBJ2-2; a possible D gene is TRBD1 (6 bases). CDR1 SSHAT and CDR2 FNYEAQ come from the germline V gene (reference sequence). The CDR3 covers 14 residues. The CDR3 reads CASSLVEGAGELFF. CDR3 nucleotides: TGTGCTAGCAGCTTAGTCGAGGGGGCCGGGGAGCTGTTTTTT.